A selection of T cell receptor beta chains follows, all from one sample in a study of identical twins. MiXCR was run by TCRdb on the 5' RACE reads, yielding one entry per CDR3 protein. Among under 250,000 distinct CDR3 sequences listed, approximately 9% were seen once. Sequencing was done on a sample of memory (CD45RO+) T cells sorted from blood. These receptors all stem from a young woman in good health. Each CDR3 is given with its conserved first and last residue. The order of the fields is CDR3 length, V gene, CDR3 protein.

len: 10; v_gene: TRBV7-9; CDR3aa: CASSLGILFF
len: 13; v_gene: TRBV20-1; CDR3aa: CSASRSRVSEAFF
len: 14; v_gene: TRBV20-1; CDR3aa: CSAPAGGKWNEQFF
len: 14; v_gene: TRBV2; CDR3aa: CASSEGVWVAEAFF
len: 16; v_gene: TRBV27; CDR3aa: CASSFRSSGSRHEQFF
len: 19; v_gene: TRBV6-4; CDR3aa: CASSRQVAGGISGANVLTF
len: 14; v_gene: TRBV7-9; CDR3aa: CASSETFGRTEAFF
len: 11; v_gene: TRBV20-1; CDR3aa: CSALNLDEQYF
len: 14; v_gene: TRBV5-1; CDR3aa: CASSGRGGGEKLFF
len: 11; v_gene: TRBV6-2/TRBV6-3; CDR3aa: CAGNRDYEQYF
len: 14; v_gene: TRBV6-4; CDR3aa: CASSSNDDTDTQYF
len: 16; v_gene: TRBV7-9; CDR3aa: CASSPDRGPSYNEQFF
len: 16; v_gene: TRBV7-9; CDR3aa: CASRRGASGGFGEQFF
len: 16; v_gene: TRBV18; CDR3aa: CASSPGRSGSNEKLFF
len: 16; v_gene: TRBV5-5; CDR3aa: CASSLGASLPYNEQFF
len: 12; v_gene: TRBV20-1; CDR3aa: CSARLAADTQYF
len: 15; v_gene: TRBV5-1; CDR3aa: CASSLQGPYDNEQFF
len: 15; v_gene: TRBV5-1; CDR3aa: CASSLTTGSKSEQYF
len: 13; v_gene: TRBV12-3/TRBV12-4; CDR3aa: CASSLIESRELFF
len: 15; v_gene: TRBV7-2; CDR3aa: CASSAAAGPPYEQYF
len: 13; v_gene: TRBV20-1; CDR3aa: CSANRGGMETQYF
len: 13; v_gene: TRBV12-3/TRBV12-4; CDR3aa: CASSRGAGDTQYF
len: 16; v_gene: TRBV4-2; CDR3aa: CASSQDSSGGAGELFF
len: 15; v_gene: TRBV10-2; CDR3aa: CASSYSGGAADTQYF
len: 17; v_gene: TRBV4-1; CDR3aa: CASSQDEETSSYNEQFF
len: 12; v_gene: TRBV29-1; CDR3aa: CSCRAHTDTQYF
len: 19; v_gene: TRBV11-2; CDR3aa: CASSARAGGYSALYNEQFF
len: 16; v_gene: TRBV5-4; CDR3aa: CASSPKGGGGTDTQYF
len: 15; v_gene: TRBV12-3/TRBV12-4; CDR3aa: CASSLMGSRNYGYTF
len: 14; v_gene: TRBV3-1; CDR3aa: CASSQGQGRYEQYF
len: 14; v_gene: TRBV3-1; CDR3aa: CASRGEGDSYEQYF
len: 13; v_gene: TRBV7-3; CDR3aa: CASRRDINSPLHF
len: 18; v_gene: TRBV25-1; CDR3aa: CASSEWNKGGDNYNEQFF
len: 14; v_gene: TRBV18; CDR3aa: CASSPLGQGSEQYF
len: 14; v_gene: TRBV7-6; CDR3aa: CASSPGGGEGTQYF
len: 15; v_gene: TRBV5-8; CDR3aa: CASSPFRLATDTQYF
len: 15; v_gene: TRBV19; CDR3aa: CASSTQAGGLNEQFF
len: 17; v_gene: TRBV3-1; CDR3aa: CASSHVRLLTRQETQYF
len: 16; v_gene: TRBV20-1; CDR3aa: CSATYSSGSNYNEQFF
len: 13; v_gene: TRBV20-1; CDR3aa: CSATSTAKETQYF
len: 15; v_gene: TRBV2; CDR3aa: CASSEAGAGANVLTF
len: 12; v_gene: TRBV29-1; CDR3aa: CSVKEGLNEQFF